This T cell receptor beta chain was retrieved from a study of T cell responses to AZD1222 COVID-19 vaccine. Concerning this clone: Antigen: not known.

The method was immunoSEQ multiplex PCR; TCRdb's version includes in-frame clones alone and lacks a portion of them. Here the sample spans 95,000 to 110,000 clones, less than 95% being singletons. The study's findings and limits: Increased Spike-specific TCR breadth and depth were observed after two AZD1222 doses. Females made up more of the donors, who were largely white British, and clonal diversity may have come out too low. At baseline, just a handful of AZD1222 recipients tested seropositive. Among vaccine-associated CD4 TCRs, coverage spanned spike, with dominance at 160-218 and 743-854.

V was pared by 2 bases and J by 3 bases, with 14 bases between. This CDR3 region has 16 residues. CDR1 MDHEN and CDR2 SYDVKM come from the germline V gene. The sample here was peripheral blood, taken on day 0 of AZD1222 vaccination. The receptor's source is an adult in good health. The chain has TRBV28 and TRBJ1-5; possibly TRBD1 for D (5 bases). The CDR3 DNA is TGTGCCAGCAGTTTACCCCGGGACCATATCAATCAGCCCCAGCATTTT. As protein: CASSLPRDHINQPQHF.